The rows below give T cell receptor beta chains drawn from one sample of a study of regulatory T cells in long-lasting Graves disease. MiXCR, applied by TCRdb to the multiplex PCR reads, yields one record per CDR3 protein. Here the sample spans approximately 400,000 distinct CDR3 sequences, over 12% being singletons. The data also belong to a second study, concerning T cells in Graves' hyperthyroidism and ophthalmopathy.

Here the sequenced sample was peripheral blood mononuclear cells (PBMCs), taken at new diagnosis, from a patient treated with antithyroid drugs. The source of these receptors is a woman between 40 and 55 years old with Graves disease. Each CDR3 is given with its conserved first and last residue. A D gene is named only where the DNA matches it firmly. Size values are once, few and many counts, or a class for expanded clones, and some rows have none.

TRBJ1-1 | TRBV7-9 | NA | NA | TGTGCCAGCAGCTTAGAAGGGGCAGGGAGGCACACTGAAGCTTTCTTT | CASSLEGAGRHTEAFF
TRBJ1-3 | TRBV7-9 | NA | NA | TGTGCCAGCAGCCCCTCAAATGACTCTGGAAACACCATATATTTT | CASSPSNDSGNTIYF
TRBJ1-2 | TRBV12-3/TRBV12-4 | NA | NA | TGTGCCAGCAGTTTAGTCCCAGGGTTTTCCTATGGCTACACCTTC | CASSLVPGFSYGYTF
TRBJ1-5 | TRBV6-5 | few | NA | TGTGCCAGCAGTTCCTCCGGGGACCTCCAGCCCCAGCATTTT | CASSSSGDLQPQHF
TRBJ2-1 | TRBV4-1 | NA | NA | TGCGCCAGCAGCCAAGAGTTCGACTCCTATGAGCAGTTCTTC | CASSQEFDSYEQFF
TRBJ2-7 | TRBV7-9 | few | NA | TGTGCCAGCAGCTACTCAAGCGGAGGATCTAACGAGCAGTACTTC | CASSYSSGGSNEQYF
TRBJ2-3 | TRBV4-1 | NA | NA | TGCGCCAGCAGCCAAGATGGCACAGATACGCAGTATTTT | CASSQDGTDTQYF
TRBJ2-5 | TRBV11-1 | many | NA | TGTGCCAGCAGCAACTATGCGGGGACCCAGTACTTC | CASSNYAGTQYF
TRBJ2-6 | TRBV5-1 | NA | TRBD1 | TGCGCCAGCAGCCCTTCGGGACAGGGACGAATCTCTGGGGCCAACGTCCTGACTTTC | CASSPSGQGRISGANVLTF
TRBJ2-1 | TRBV28 | many | TRBD2 | TGTGCCAGCAGTCTACGACTAGCGGGGGGTTACAATGAGCAGTTCTTC | CASSLRLAGGYNEQFF
TRBJ2-7 | TRBV3-1 | NA | TRBD2 | TGTGCCAGCAGCCCCCAGCCGGGACTAGTTTCTTCCGAGCAGTACTTC | CASSPQPGLVSSEQYF
TRBJ2-5 | TRBV29-1 | many | TRBD1 | TGCAGCGTTCCGACGGGACAGGGGTTACAAGAGACCCAGTACTTC | CSVPTGQGLQETQYF
TRBJ1-2 | TRBV6-1 | many | NA | TGTGCCAGCAGTGAAAGCCACTTCTATGGCTACACCTTC | CASSESHFYGYTF
TRBJ1-1 | TRBV6-2/TRBV6-3 | NA | TRBD1 | TGTGCCAGCAGTGTGGACAGGGTGAACACTGAAGCTTTCTTT | CASSVDRVNTEAFF
TRBJ2-7 | TRBV27 | many | NA | TGTGCCAAGACTGTCCTCTGGGCCCACGAGCAGTACTTC | CAKTVLWAHEQYF
TRBJ2-7 | TRBV20-1 | many | NA | TGCAGTGCTAGAGGATCCTACGAGCAGTACTTC | CSARGSYEQYF
TRBJ2-3 | TRBV27 | many | TRBD2 | TGTGCCAGCAGTTTACCCGGGACTAGCGGCTATGTGGATACGCAGTATTTT | CASSLPGTSGYVDTQYF
TRBJ2-7 | TRBV6-2/TRBV6-3 | NA | TRBD2 | TGTGCCAGCAGTGACACAGCGGGAGGGCCAGGCGAGCAGTACTTC | CASSDTAGGPGEQYF
TRBJ2-1 | TRBV6-2/TRBV6-3 | many | TRBD2 | TGTGCCAGCAGTTACTGGACTAGCGGGATCTACAATGAGCAGTTCTTC | CASSYWTSGIYNEQFF
TRBJ2-3 | TRBV7-6 | many | TRBD2 | TGTGCCAGCAGCTCCCAGCGGGAGGGCCCATATACGCAGTATTTT | CASSSQREGPYTQYF
TRBJ2-7 | TRBV30 | few | NA | TGTGCCTGGGAAACTAGCCTAATTTCCGAGCAGTACTTC | CAWETSLISEQYF
TRBJ2-7 | TRBV29-1 | many | NA | TGCAGCGTGCGGGACAGCCTCTACGAGCAGTACTTC | CSVRDSLYEQYF
TRBJ2-7 | TRBV27 | many | TRBD2 | TGTGCCAGCAGTGGCCCCTGGACTAGCGGAAAAAACGAGCAGTACTTC | CASSGPWTSGKNEQYF
TRBJ1-1 | TRBV20-1 | many | NA | TGCAGTGCCGGGGAAAGAGGCACTGAAGCTTTCTTT | CSAGERGTEAFF
TRBJ2-4 | TRBV4-2 | NA | TRBD2 | TGTGCCAGCAGCCCGTCTAGCGGGGTCACCAAAAACATTCAGTACTTC | CASSPSSGVTKNIQYF
TRBJ2-3 | TRBV3-1 | NA | TRBD2 | TGTGCCAGCAGCCAAGGCGTTAGCGGGGACACAGATACGCAGTATTTT | CASSQGVSGDTDTQYF
TRBJ1-6 | TRBV12-3/TRBV12-4 | many | TRBD1 | TGTGCCAGCAGTTATCAGACAGGGGGCAGCTCCTATAATTCACCCCTCCACTTT | CASSYQTGGSSYNSPLHF
TRBJ1-4 | TRBV18 | NA | NA | TGTGCCAGCTCGCCACCGTCGGGGACTCCAAAGGAAAAACTGTTTTTT | CASSPPSGTPKEKLFF
TRBJ2-7 | TRBV7-6 | few | TRBD1 | TGTGCCAGCAGCTTAGGTTGGGGACAGGGGTCCTACGAGCAGTACTTC | CASSLGWGQGSYEQYF
TRBJ2-2 | TRBV3-1 | many | TRBD2 | TGTGCCAGCAGCCAAAGACCGGGGGGGTCCGGGGAGCTGTTTTTT | CASSQRPGGSGELFF
TRBJ2-2 | TRBV27 | many | TRBD2 | TGTGCCAGCAAATTAGCGGGAGGGAACACCGGGGAGCTGTTTTTT | CASKLAGGNTGELFF
TRBJ2-2 | TRBV7-9 | once | NA | TGTGCCAGCAGCTCCCCGTTCCAATTGAACACCGGGGAGCTGTTTTTT | CASSSPFQLNTGELFF
TRBJ1-2 | TRBV12-5 | many | TRBD1 | TGTGCTAGTGGTTTGGTACAGGGGCTCCCCTATGGCTACACCTTC | CASGLVQGLPYGYTF
TRBJ2-1 | TRBV6-5 | few | TRBD2 | TGTGCCAGCAGTTCCACGACTAGCGGGAGGGCATACAATGAGCAGTTCTTC | CASSSTTSGRAYNEQFF
TRBJ1-5 | TRBV7-8 | many | TRBD1 | TGTGCCAGCAGCTCGGAGACAGGGGATAATCAGCCCCAGCATTTT | CASSSETGDNQPQHF
TRBJ2-2 | TRBV24-1 | few | NA | TGTGCCACCAGTGACTCGGGGACGGCAGACACCGGGGAGCTGTTTTTT | CATSDSGTADTGELFF
TRBJ1-2 | TRBV2 | NA | NA | TGTGCCAGCAGTGGGGGGGGCGGGCAGCAATCTAACTATGGCTACACCTTC | CASSGGGGQQSNYGYTF
TRBJ1-2 | TRBV7-9 | NA | NA | TGTGCCAGCAGCTTAGGTGCCTCCTCGCGGTATGGCTACACCTTC | CASSLGASSRYGYTF
TRBJ1-5 | TRBV28 | many | TRBD1 | TGTGCCAGCAGCCCATGGGACAGTTACAATCAGCCCCAGCATTTT | CASSPWDSYNQPQHF
TRBJ2-7 | TRBV7-2 | many | NA | TGTGCCAGCAGCACGCTAATTCAGGGCAAGCAGTACTTC | CASSTLIQGKQYF
TRBJ2-7 | TRBV6-2/TRBV6-3 | once | TRBD2 | TGTGCCAGCAACAGTGGGGGGGGCTACGAGCAGTACTTC | CASNSGGGYEQYF
TRBJ2-3 | TRBV2 | many | NA | TGTGCCAGCAGTCGCCTGGCCTCAGGGGGCACAGATACGCAGTATTTT | CASSRLASGGTDTQYF
TRBJ1-3 | TRBV11-3 | many | NA | TGTGCCAGCAGCTTAGGGGAGTACACTGGAAACACCATATATTTT | CASSLGEYTGNTIYF
TRBJ1-6 | TRBV11-2 | many | NA | TGTGCCAGCAGCTCCCCAAGGGGGAACGGGTCACCCCTCCACTTT | CASSSPRGNGSPLHF
TRBJ2-4 | TRBV5-1 | many | NA | TGCGCCAGCAGGGCCGGGACGCTAAAAAACATTCAGTACTTC | CASRAGTLKNIQYF
TRBJ1-2 | TRBV6-1 | NA | NA | TGTGCCAGCAGATCAGGGTATGGCTACACCTTC | CASRSGYGYTF